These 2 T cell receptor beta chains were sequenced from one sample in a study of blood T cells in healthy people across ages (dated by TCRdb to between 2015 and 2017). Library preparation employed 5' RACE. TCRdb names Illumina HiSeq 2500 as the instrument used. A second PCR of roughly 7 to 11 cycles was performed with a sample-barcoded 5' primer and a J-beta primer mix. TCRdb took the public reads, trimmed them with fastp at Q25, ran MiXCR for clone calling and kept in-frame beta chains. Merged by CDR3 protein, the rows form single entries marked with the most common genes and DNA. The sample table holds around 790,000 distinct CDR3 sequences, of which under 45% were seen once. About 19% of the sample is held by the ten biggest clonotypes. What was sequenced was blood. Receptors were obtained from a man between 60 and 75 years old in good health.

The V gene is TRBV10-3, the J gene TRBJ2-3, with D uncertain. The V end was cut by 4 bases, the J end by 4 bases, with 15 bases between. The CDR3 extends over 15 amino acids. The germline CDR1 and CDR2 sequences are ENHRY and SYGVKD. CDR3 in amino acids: CAISGAAAVADTQYF. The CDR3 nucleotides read TGTGCCATCAGTGGGGCGGCCGCTGTGGCAGATACGCAGTATTTT.

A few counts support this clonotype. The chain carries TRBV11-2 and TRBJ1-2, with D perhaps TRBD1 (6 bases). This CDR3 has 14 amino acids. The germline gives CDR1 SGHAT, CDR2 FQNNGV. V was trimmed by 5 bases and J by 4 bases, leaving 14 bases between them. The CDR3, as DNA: TGTGCCAGCAGCCCGAACAGGGCAGGCTATGGCTACACCTTC. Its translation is CASSPNRAGYGYTF.